This TCR beta chain was captured by sequencing in a study of shared clonotypes between healthy human individuals. Study in general: The donors, a couple of women and three men, were aged 18 to 49. Study outcomes and limitations: Represented genetic and exposure-history diversity was restricted by having few donors.

Some clones are missing from TCRdb's copy, which holds only in-frame ones; the method was immunoSEQ multiplex PCR. This table holds around 700,000 clones, less than 85% found once. Note on this clone: Antigen specificity is unknown.

Unmatched junction bases numbered 0, after V lost 1 base and J lost 4 bases. The germline V gene encodes CDR1 LGHNT and CDR2 FRNRAP. The CDR3 runs to 13 residues. The clonotype was recovered from a woman aged 25 to 39 in good health. V usage is TRBV12-5 and J usage is TRBJ2-7; 8 nucleotides line up with TRBD1. Sequenced material: memory CD4+ T cells sorted from blood. Sample subset: CD45RA-negative fraction. CDR3 sequence reads: CASGLGQGYEQYF. In nucleotides, the CDR3 is TGTGCTAGTGGTTTGGGACAGGGGTACGAGCAGTACTTC.